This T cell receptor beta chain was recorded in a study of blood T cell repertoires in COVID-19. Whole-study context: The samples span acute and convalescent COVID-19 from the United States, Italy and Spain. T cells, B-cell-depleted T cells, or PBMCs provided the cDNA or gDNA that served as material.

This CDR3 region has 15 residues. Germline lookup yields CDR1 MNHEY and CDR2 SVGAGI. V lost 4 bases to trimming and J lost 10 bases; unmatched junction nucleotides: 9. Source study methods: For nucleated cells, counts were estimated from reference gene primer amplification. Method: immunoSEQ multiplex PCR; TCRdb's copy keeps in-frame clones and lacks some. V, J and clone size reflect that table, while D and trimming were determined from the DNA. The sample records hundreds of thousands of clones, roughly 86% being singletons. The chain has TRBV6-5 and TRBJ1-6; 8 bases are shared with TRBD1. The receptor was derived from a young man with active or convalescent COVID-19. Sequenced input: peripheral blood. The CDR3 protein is CASSSADRVGSPLHF. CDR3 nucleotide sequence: TGTGCCAGCAGTTCCGCGGACAGGGTGGGATCACCCCTCCACTTT.